One and the same sample provided the 12 T cell receptor beta chains below, sequenced in a study of cytotoxic CD8 clonotypes in ibrutinib-treated CLL. Sequencing used immunoSEQ multiplex PCR; TCRdb keeps in-frame clones, though not all of them. This sample has 330,000 or so clones, with approximately 67% found just once. The material was PBMCs, obtained after 36 months of ibrutinib treatment. The receptors shown here come from a human donor with chronic lymphocytic leukemia.

The chain carries TRBV29-1 and TRBJ2-7; 7 positions match TRBD1. Germline V CDR1 and CDR2: SQVTM, ANQGSEA. The V gene end was trimmed by 6 bases and the J gene end by 1 base; junction bases not matched to a gene: 3. The CDR3 runs to 12 residues. The CDR3, as DNA: TGCAGCGTGACAGGGTTATCCTACGAGCAGTACTTC. Its protein is CSVTGLSYEQYF.

This clone was observed a handful of times. The chain links TRBV19 to TRBJ2-7; D is unclear. Germline V gives CDR1 LNHDA, CDR2 SQIVND (reference sequence). This CDR3 has 13 amino acids. The germline V and J ends were trimmed by 10 bases and 6 bases, with 19 bases remaining between them. For the CDR3, the DNA is TGTGCCACCTCATCCCGGGCTCTGGGCGAGCAGTACTTC. Its protein product is CATSSRALGEQYF.

V and J are TRBV18 and TRBJ2-7; 8 bases line up with TRBD1. Germline V gene sequence: CDR1 KGHSH, CDR2 LQKENI. This CDR3 spans 15 amino acids. V lost 0 bases, J lost 5 bases, and 6 bases stayed unmatched. CDR3 amino acids: CASSPPGQAGDEQYF. The CDR3 coding sequence is TGTGCCAGCTCACCACCGGGACAGGCTGGGGACGAGCAGTACTTC.

V usage is TRBV9 and J usage is TRBJ2-7, with D possibly called TRBD1 or TRBD2 (5 bases each). V was shortened by 3 bases and J by 2 bases, with 15 bases between the two germline ends. The length of the CDR3 is 15 residues. Germline CDR1 is SGDLS and CDR2 is YYNGEE. CDR3 loop: CASSGGPTPTYEQYF. The CDR3 region has the DNA TGTGCCAGCAGCGGGGGACCAACTCCAACCTACGAGCAGTACTTC.

The chain employs TRBV11-2 and TRBJ2-1, with 11 bases identical to TRBD1. The germline gives CDR1 SGHAT, CDR2 FQNNGV. The trim removed 5 bases at V and 7 bases at J, leaving 10 bases unmatched. The length of the CDR3 is 16 residues. CDR3 sequence (DNA): TGTGCCAGCAGCGTCCCACGGACAGGGGGCCTTAATGAGCAGTTCTTC. Translated, it gives CASSVPRTGGLNEQFF. Looking up the rest from reference TRBV11-2 and TRBJ2-1 gives the full variable domain: EAGVAQSPRYKIIEKRQSVAFWCNPISGHATLYWYQQILGQGPKLLIQFQNNGVVDDSQLPKDRFSAERLKGVDSTLKIQPAKLEDSAVYLCASSVPRTGGLNEQFFGPGTRLTVL.

The V call is TRBV11-3, the J call TRBJ1-1; D is perhaps TRBD1 (6 bases). V lost 1 base to trimming and J lost 0 bases, with 9 bases between them. Germline loops: CDR1 SGHNT, CDR2 YENEEA. CDR3 size: 15 residues. The CDR3 coding sequence is TGTGCCAGCAGCTTAGGCGGACAGATGAACACTGAAGCTTTCTTT. This gives the protein CASSLGGQMNTEAFF.

The rearrangement uses TRBV29-1 and TRBJ2-7; D gene ambiguous. Per the germline V gene, CDR1 is SQVTM and CDR2 is ANQGSEA. This CDR3 is 15 amino acids long. With 2 bases removed from V and 2 bases from J, the gap between germline ends came to 16 bases. The CDR3 nucleotides read TGCAGCGTTGAAACGCCTTTAGGCGGTACCTACGAGCAGTACTTC. Translated, it gives CSVETPLGGTYEQYF.

The chain combines TRBV6-5 with TRBJ2-2; 12 nucleotides match TRBD1. J was trimmed by 6 bases and V by 4 bases; bases with no gene match: 3. This CDR3 spans 15 amino acids. Germline CDR1 is MNHEY and CDR2 is SVGAGI. The CDR3 DNA reads TGTGCCAGCAGTTTCGGGACAGGGGGCGCCGGGGAGCTGTTTTTT. It translates to CASSFGTGGAGELFF.

V and J are TRBV7-7 and TRBJ2-7, with D perhaps being TRBD1 or TRBD2 (5 bases each). V was cut by 5 bases and J by 0 bases, with 14 bases left in between. Germline assignment: CDR1 SSHAT and CDR2 FNYEAQ (reference sequence). The CDR3 is made up of 15 amino acids. CDR3 residues: CASSTGTGSSYEQYF. CDR3 sequence (DNA): TGTGCCAGCAGCACCGGGACCGGCAGCTCCTACGAGCAGTACTTC.

This chain uses TRBV27 with TRBJ2-5; D is uncertain. From germline, CDR1 is MNHEY and CDR2 SMNVEV (reference sequence). The CDR3 totals 10 residues. With 3 bases removed from V and 5 bases from J, the gap between germline ends came to 1 base. The CDR3 DNA sequence: TGTGCCAGCAGTTTGGAGACCCAGTACTTC. It translates to CASSLETQYF.

V usage is TRBV10-2 and J usage is TRBJ1-1; weak D call: TRBD1 (5 bases). Germline CDR1 WSHSY, CDR2 SAAADI. The length of the CDR3 is 13 residues. V gave up 8 bases and J gave up 3 bases, with 13 bases separating them. CDR3 nucleotide sequence: TGCGCCAGCCAGCAGGGCATTCACACTGAAGCTTTCTTT. This translates into CASQQGIHTEAFF.

The CDR3 DNA is TGTGCCAGCAGTTTACGGGGATTCGGGCAGTACTTC. Protein product: CASSLRGFGQYF. The V call is TRBV28, the J call TRBJ2-7, with a weak D call TRBD2 (5 bases). This CDR3 is 12 amino acids long. Per the germline V gene, CDR1 is MDHEN and CDR2 is SYDVKM. The V end lost 2 bases, the J end lost 9 bases, and 11 bases lay between the germline ends.